The 17 T cell receptor beta chains reported below all come from one sample, sequenced in a study of cytomegalovirus exposure and HLA in healthy donors. Primers for the PCR totalled 60 Vbeta and 13 Jbeta. Sequencing was performed with immunoSEQ multiplex PCR; in TCRdb, only in-frame clones are kept and a portion is missing. Among 150,000 to 180,000 clones listed, around 81% were seen once. The sequenced material came from PBMCs. These receptors were obtained from a woman aged 40 to 55 in good health and CMV-seropositive.

CDR3 sequence: CASSVEGDSNYGYTF. CDR3 in DNA: TGTGCCAGCAGCGTGGAGGGGGACAGTAACTATGGCTACACCTTC. This chain connects TRBV9 to TRBJ1-2; TRBD1 aligns across 7 bases. Germline trimming cut 2 bases from V and 1 base from J; bases unmatched to any gene: 5. There are 15 residues in the CDR3. Germline V gene data show CDR1 as SGDLS and CDR2 as YYNGEE.

This chain uses TRBV4-1 with TRBJ2-5, with unresolved D. CDR1 is MGHRA, CDR2 YSYEKL, per germline. The CDR3 covers 13 residues. Trimming stripped 0 bases from V and 3 bases from J, with 5 bases between. DNA for the CDR3: TGCGCCAGCAGCCAAGATTCGGAAGAGACCCAGTACTTC. This sequence encodes CASSQDSEETQYF.

Concerning this clone: The junction shows a germline mismatch at one end, possibly a read error. The chain combines TRBV28 with TRBJ1-5; D call uncertain. CDR1 and CDR2 from the germline V gene are MDHEN and SYDVKM. CDR3 length: 14 amino acids. The CDR3 DNA is TGTGTCAGCAGCCCCGACATTGGGTTTCAGCCCCAGCATTTT. Encoded protein: CVSSPDIGFQPQHF.

The genes are TRBV11-2 and TRBJ1-4; D might be TRBD1 (6 bases). V lost 3 bases and J 5 bases, leaving 16 bases between the germline ends. Per the germline V gene, CDR1 is SGHAT and CDR2 is FQNNGV. The CDR3 totals 16 residues. CDR3 amino acids: CASSLLAGVGNEKLFF. For the CDR3, the DNA is TGTGCCAGCAGCTTGCTCGCAGGGGTTGGAAATGAAAAACTGTTTTTT.

The chain joins TRBV28 to TRBJ1-5, with 7 bases aligning to TRBD1. Germline V lookup: CDR1 MDHEN, CDR2 SYDVKM. V shed 5 bases and J 7 bases; nucleotides not matched to a gene: 8. The CDR3 contains 14 residues. The CDR3 protein is CASSIDRVTQPQHF. The DNA of the CDR3 is TGTGCCAGCAGTATTGACAGGGTGACACAGCCCCAGCATTTT.

This chain joins TRBV15 and TRBJ2-3, with 8 bases that match TRBD2. The CDR3 spans 14 residues. Germline CDR1 LNHNV, CDR2 YYDKDF (reference sequence). V gave up 1 base and J gave up 4 bases; unmatched junction bases: 1. The CDR3 loop is CATSRGLAPDTQYF. The CDR3 DNA is TGTGCCACCAGCAGAGGACTAGCGCCAGATACGCAGTATTTT.

The chain is built from TRBV19 and TRBJ1-5, with D possibly TRBD1 on 6 matching bases. This CDR3 contains 12 residues. CDR1 is LNHDA and CDR2 is SQIVND in the germline V gene (reference sequence). Deletions cut 6 bases from V and 4 bases from J, with 7 bases between. The CDR3 sequence: CASSRGNQPQHF. CDR3 coding DNA: TGTGCCAGTAGCAGGGGAAATCAGCCCCAGCATTTT.

This clone appeared a single time. This chain connects TRBV18 to TRBJ2-5; D not resolved. The last part of the DNA fits TRBJ2-7 better; the J call may be wrong. The CDR3 runs 12 residues. In germline, CDR1 is KGHSH, CDR2 LQKENI. The CDR3 loop is CASSPILNEQYF. Written as DNA, the CDR3 is TGTGCCAGCTCACCAATCTTAAACGAGCAGTACTTC.

V gene TRBV9 combines with J gene TRBJ2-7, with 11 bases that match TRBD1. The length of the CDR3 is 16 residues. V lost 0 bases to trimming and J lost 6 bases; unmatched junction nucleotides: 8. Per the germline V gene, CDR1 is SGDLS and CDR2 is YYNGEE. The CDR3 is CASSVGAGQGEGEQYF. The CDR3 DNA is TGTGCCAGCAGCGTAGGGGCGGGACAGGGGGAGGGCGAGCAGTACTTC.

The genes are TRBV10-2 and TRBJ2-7; weak D call: TRBD2 (6 bases). Per the germline V gene, CDR1 is WSHSY and CDR2 is SAAADI. V gave up 3 bases and J gave up 4 bases, with 13 bases separating them. This CDR3 is built from 14 residues. CDR3 protein: CASSDLREWYEQYF. CDR3 nucleotide sequence: TGCGCCAGCAGTGATCTTCGGGAGTGGTACGAGCAGTACTTC.

The genes are TRBV6-6 and TRBJ2-3, with TRBD2 identical over 11 bases. J lost 5 bases, V lost 0 bases, and 4 bases had no gene match. Germline V gene lookup returns CDR1 MNHNY and CDR2 SVGAGI (reference sequence). The CDR3 has 16 amino acids. CDR3 in DNA: TGTGCCAGCAGTTACTCGTTAGCGGGAGGGCGAGATACGCAGTATTTT. Amino acids: CASSYSLAGGRDTQYF.

This rearrangement joins TRBV30 to TRBJ2-5; 11 positions match TRBD2. Per germline, CDR1 GTSNPN and CDR2 SVGIG (reference sequence). The trim removed 1 base at V and 4 bases at J, leaving 2 bases unmatched. This CDR3 has 14 amino acids. CDR3: CAWSGGLAGETQYF. The DNA for the CDR3 is TGTGCCTGGAGTGGAGGACTAGCGGGAGAGACCCAGTACTTC.

The chain combines TRBV6-5 with TRBJ1-1, with TRBD1 identical over 7 bases. The V segment lost 6 bases and the J segment 1 base; nucleotides outside the gene matches: 5. In germline, CDR1 is MNHEY, CDR2 SVGAGI. The CDR3 is 14 residues long. The CDR3 spells CASRTGTENTEAFF. In DNA, the CDR3 is TGTGCCAGCAGGACCGGGACAGAGAACACTGAAGCTTTCTTT.

The chain has TRBV5-1 and TRBJ1-6; D remains unclear. V dropped 1 base and J dropped 6 bases, with 11 bases sitting between them. The CDR3 is 15 residues long. CDR1 is SGHRS, CDR2 YFSETQ, per germline. Written as DNA, the CDR3 is TGCGCCAGCAGCTTGTCGGGGAACTCTAATTCACCCCTCCACTTT. This gives the protein CASSLSGNSNSPLHF.

The chain couples TRBV6-6 to TRBJ2-7; TRBD1 matches at 9 bases. Germline CDR1 and CDR2: MNHNY and SVGAGI (reference sequence). Trimming removed 7 bases from V and 4 bases from J; junction bases left unmatched: 14. The CDR3 is made up of 16 amino acids. The CDR3 coding sequence is TGTGCCAGCACCCCCGAGGGCTCACAGGGGGCTTACGAGCAGTACTTC. Protein product: CASTPEGSQGAYEQYF.

This chain joins TRBV5-6 and TRBJ1-1; 7 bases match TRBD1. This CDR3 is 14 amino acids long. Germline trimming cut 1 base from V and 4 bases from J; bases unmatched to any gene: 4. The germline CDR1 and CDR2 sequences are SGHDT and YYEEEE. CDR3 residues: CASSLRGPSTEAFF. In nucleotides, the CDR3 is TGTGCCAGCAGCTTGAGGGGGCCTTCCACTGAAGCTTTCTTT.

The rearrangement links TRBV18 to TRBJ1-1; D gene ambiguous. The CDR3 runs 12 residues. Germline lookup yields CDR1 KGHSH and CDR2 LQKENI. With 4 bases removed from V and 7 bases from J, the gap between germline ends came to 10 bases. CDR3 nucleotide sequence: TGTGCCAGCTCACATGGGGAGGTTGAAGCTTTCTTT. Translated: CASSHGEVEAFF.